One and the same sample provided the 9 T cell receptor beta chains below, sequenced in a study of regulatory T cells in long-lasting Graves disease. Time point denoted: newly diagnosed GD, antithyroid drugs for less than 3 months. Scientists built the TCR library using RNA that was extracted from PBMCs. The TCR beta library used iRepertoire HTBI primers with Arm-PCR amplification of CDR3. TCRdb recomputed calls from the multiplex PCR reads with MiXCR, one row per CDR3 protein. The sample gives hundreds of thousands of distinct CDR3 sequences, more than 10% of which show up once; 8% to 10% is in the top ten. These records were also assigned to another study, of T cells in Graves' hyperthyroidism and ophthalmopathy.

Sequenced material: peripheral blood mononuclear cells (PBMCs), taken at new diagnosis, from a patient treated with antithyroid drugs. These receptors were collected from a woman aged 25 to 39 with Graves disease.

This clonotype was seen ten or more times. This chain connects TRBV28 to TRBJ2-5; TRBD2 aligns across 7 bases. The CDR3 spans 16 residues. Germline CDR1 MDHEN, CDR2 SYDVKM. J gave up 5 bases and V 8 bases, and 17 bases lay outside the gene matches. The CDR3 is CASHPAGVEGSETQYF. As DNA, the CDR3 is TGTGCCAGCCACCCCGCGGGAGTTGAAGGTAGTGAGACCCAGTACTTC.

The table lists this clonotype with many counts. This chain links TRBV12-3 or TRBV12-4 with TRBJ2-7; D uncertain. CDR3 length: 13 residues. Trimming removed 2 bases at V and 1 base at J, with 6 bases between. CDR3 residues: CASSLWSSYEQYF. As DNA, the CDR3 is TGTGCCAGCAGTTTATGGTCGTCCTACGAGCAGTACTTC.

This chain joins TRBV12-3 or TRBV12-4 and TRBJ2-7; D may be TRBD1 (6 bases). The V gene lost 4 bases and the J gene lost 2 bases, with 9 bases spanning the gap. The CDR3 totals 13 residues. This CDR3 is CASSYRETYEQYF. Here the CDR3 DNA reads TGTGCCAGCAGTTACAGGGAAACCTACGAGCAGTACTTC.

Many counts were recorded for this clonotype. This chain connects TRBV30 to TRBJ1-1; D is unclear. The V gene lost 4 bases and the J gene lost 9 bases, with 18 bases spanning the gap. Per the germline V gene, CDR1 is GTSNPN and CDR2 is SVGIG (reference sequence). The CDR3 has 13 residues. In nucleotides, the CDR3 is TGTGCCTGGACGCCAGTCCCCAATCGGCAAGCTTTCTTT. It specifies CAWTPVPNRQAFF.

The count of this clonotype is one. The chain is built from TRBV7-2 and TRBJ1-1; D may be TRBD1 (5 bases). The V end was cut by 1 base, the J end by 1 base, with 13 bases between. This CDR3 region has 16 residues. The germline V gene encodes CDR1 SGHTA and CDR2 FQGNSA. CDR3 region: CASSLVGEMTNTEAFF. The CDR3 coding sequence is TGTGCCAGCAGCTTAGTGGGGGAGATGACGAACACTGAAGCTTTCTTT.

This clonotype was recorded at least ten times. V usage is TRBV19 and J usage is TRBJ2-1; TRBD2 aligns across 14 bases. J gave up 0 bases and V 1 base, and 17 bases lay outside the gene matches. Germline V CDR1 and CDR2: LNHDA, SQIVND (reference sequence). CDR3 size: 23 residues. The CDR3 coding sequence is TGTGCCAGTAGTATAGTTGGGACTAGCGGGAGTTGGGTCGTCGAATACTCCTACAATGAGCAGTTCTTC. Amino acids: CASSIVGTSGSWVVEYSYNEQFF. The full variable domain, its missing parts supplied by reference TRBV19 and TRBJ2-1, is DGGITQSPKYLFRKEGQNVTLSCEQNLNHDAMYWYRQDPGQGLRLIYYSQIVNDFQKGDIAEGYSVSREKKESFPLTVTSAQKNPTAFYLCASSIVGTSGSWVVEYSYNEQFFGPGTRLTVL.

This clonotype was picked up many times. V gene TRBV12-3 or TRBV12-4 combines with J gene TRBJ1-1; D not certain. The CDR3 loop spans 13 amino acids. Trimming stripped 6 bases from V and 8 bases from J, with 16 bases between. The CDR3 loop is CASSLDLGGEAFF. The DNA of the CDR3 is TGTGCCAGCAGCCTGGACCTGGGAGGGGAAGCTTTCTTT.

The genes are TRBV28 and TRBJ2-3; D uncertain. This CDR3 has 13 amino acids. CDR1 and CDR2 from the germline V gene are MDHEN and SYDVKM. The germline V and J ends were trimmed by 6 bases and 5 bases, with 12 bases remaining between them. CDR3 region: CASSFNVGDTQYF. CDR3 nucleotides: TGTGCCAGCAGCTTTAACGTAGGAGATACGCAGTATTTT.

This clonotype was counted between two and nine times. The chain joins TRBV28 to TRBJ1-4; the D gene is possibly TRBD1 (5 bases). The CDR3 contains 13 residues. The V gene lost 7 bases and the J gene lost 8 bases, with 14 bases spanning the gap. The germline V gene has CDR1 MDHEN and CDR2 SYDVKM. As DNA, the CDR3 is TGTGCCAGCACCCCCGGGACTGAGGAAAAACTGTTTTTT. Encoded protein: CASTPGTEEKLFF.